One and the same sample provided the 14 T cell receptor beta chains below, sequenced in a study of control samples from healthy donors and cancer patients. TCRdb's table, derived via immunoSEQ multiplex PCR, lists solely in-frame clones and lacks some. Here the sample spans approximately 170,000 clones, roughly 91% being singletons. Sequencing input: blood. Receptors were obtained from a woman in her twenties or thirties in good health.

This clone was found a few times. Other DNA sequences in this specimen translate into the identical CDR3. This chain links TRBV4-1 with TRBJ2-7; D call uncertain. V was clipped by 1 base and J by 6 bases, with 4 bases between them. The CDR3 spans 11 residues. CDR1 MGHRA and CDR2 YSYEKL come from the germline V gene. DNA for the CDR3: TGCGCCAGCAGCCAAGCGGCCGAGCAGTACTTC. Protein sequence: CASSQAAEQYF.

The rearrangement joins TRBV25-1 to TRBJ1-2, with a weak D call TRBD1 (6 bases). Trimming removed 1 base from V and 7 bases from J, with 13 bases in between. In germline, CDR1 is MGHDK, CDR2 SYGVNS. The CDR3 loop spans 14 amino acids. The CDR3, as DNA: TGTGCCAGCAGTGAATTGGGGGGGCGCGTTGGCTACACCTTC. Translated: CASSELGGRVGYTF.

The V and J genes are TRBV11-2 and TRBJ2-5; D may be TRBD2 (6 bases). V lost 2 bases and J lost 2, with 15 bases in between. Germline CDR1 reads SGHAT; CDR2 reads FQNNGV. This CDR3 contains 16 residues. The chain's CDR3 is CASSLFGGVGQETQYF. CDR3 coding DNA: TGTGCCAGCAGCTTATTCGGGGGAGTAGGTCAAGAGACCCAGTACTTC.

This clone is a singleton in its sample. The chain combines TRBV7-3 with TRBJ2-5; TRBD2 agrees at 7 bases. Germline CDR1 reads SGHTA; CDR2 reads FQGTGA. J was trimmed by 5 bases and V by 2 bases; bases with no gene match: 8. The CDR3 is 15 residues long. Here the CDR3 reads CASSLASGVWETQYF. DNA of the CDR3: TGTGCCAGCAGCTTAGCCAGCGGGGTTTGGGAGACCCAGTACTTC.

This chain uses TRBV7-8 with TRBJ2-5; no firm D call. V was cut by 3 bases and J by 0 bases, with 5 bases left in between. The CDR3 covers 13 residues. CDR1 SGHVS and CDR2 FQNEAQ come from the germline V gene. CDR3 residues: CASSLQYQETQYF. CDR3 DNA: TGTGCCAGCAGCTTGCAGTACCAAGAGACCCAGTACTTC.

J is TRBJ2-5 and V is TRBV5-4, with 8 positions matching TRBD2. CDR1 SGHNT and CDR2 YYREEE come from the germline V gene (reference sequence). V shed 3 bases, J shed 5 bases, and the junction held 9 bases outside the gene matches. The CDR3 covers 15 residues. The CDR3 coding sequence is TGTGCCAGCAGCTCGTGGACTAGCTTCGGGGAGACCCAGTACTTC. It codes for CASSSWTSFGETQYF.

This chain uses TRBV7-9 with TRBJ1-4, with 8 bases aligning to TRBD1. Germline V CDR1 and CDR2: SEHNR, FQNEAQ (reference sequence). This CDR3 is built from 14 residues. Losses at the gene ends were 4 bases for V and 3 bases for J; bases not matched to a gene: 1. The CDR3 is CASSSTGANEKLFF. The DNA of the CDR3 is TGTGCCAGCAGCTCGACAGGGGCTAATGAAAAACTGTTTTTT.

V is TRBV5-1 and J is TRBJ1-3; weak D call: TRBD1 (6 bases). Trimming took off 4 bases at V and 0 bases at J, with 11 bases between the two ends. This CDR3 contains 15 residues. Germline-derived CDR1 and CDR2 are SGHRS and YFSETQ. CDR3 loop: CASSPGQSSGNTIYF. CDR3 in DNA: TGCGCCAGCAGCCCCGGACAGTCCTCTGGAAACACCATATATTTT.

The genes are TRBV28 and TRBJ2-7; TRBD1 agrees at 9 bases. The V segment lost 6 bases and the J segment 0 bases; nucleotides outside the gene matches: 6. The length of the CDR3 is 15 residues. Germline V lookup: CDR1 MDHEN, CDR2 SYDVKM. The CDR3 reads CASRTTGGSSYEQYF. CDR3 coding DNA: TGTGCCAGCAGAACTACAGGGGGCTCCTCCTACGAGCAGTACTTC. Looking up the rest from reference TRBV28 and TRBJ2-7 gives the full variable domain: DVKVTQSSRYLVKRTGEKVFLECVQDMDHENMFWYRQDPGLGLRLIYFSYDVKMKEKGDIPEGYSVSREKKERFSLILESASTNQTSMYLCASRTTGGSSYEQYFGPGTRLTVT.

The gene calls are TRBV6-5 and TRBJ2-3; 7 bases align to TRBD1. V gave up 2 bases and J gave up 6 bases; unmatched junction bases: 2. CDR3 size: 13 residues. Germline lookup yields CDR1 MNHEY and CDR2 SVGAGI. CDR3 DNA: TGTGCCAGCAGTTACGAAGGGGGCGATACGCAGTATTTT. Protein product: CASSYEGGDTQYF.

V gene TRBV7-8 combines with J gene TRBJ2-7, with 10 bases aligning to TRBD1. The CDR3 contains 13 residues. Germline trimming cut 5 bases from V and 9 bases from J; bases unmatched to any gene: 7. Germline assignment: CDR1 SGHVS and CDR2 FQNEAQ. The DNA of the CDR3 is TGTGCCAGCAGCAACAGACAGGGGGCAAGGCAGTACTTC. Translating it yields CASSNRQGARQYF.

This clone was observed a single time. This sequence joins TRBV7-3 and TRBJ2-3, with D perhaps matching TRBD2 (5 bases). V shed 2 bases and J shed 2 bases, with 11 bases lying between them. The CDR3 consists of 15 residues. From germline, CDR1 is SGHTA and CDR2 FQGTGA. The chain's CDR3 is CASSLAGLITDTQYF. In DNA form, the CDR3 reads TGTGCCAGCAGCTTAGCAGGACTTATCACAGATACGCAGTATTTT.

The gene calls are TRBV28 and TRBJ1-3, with D unclear. The V end lost 4 bases, the J end lost 1 base, and 5 bases lay between the germline ends. The CDR3 length is 13 residues. Germline V CDR1 and CDR2: MDHEN, SYDVKM. The CDR3 DNA sequence: TGTGCCAGCAGTTCCAGATCTGGAAACACCATATATTTT. It translates to CASSSRSGNTIYF.

This clone was recorded once. V usage is TRBV18 and J usage is TRBJ1-5; 8 nucleotides align to TRBD1. With 3 bases clipped from V and 6 bases from J, the junction kept 4 bases outside the gene matches. This CDR3 comprises 14 residues. Germline-derived CDR1 and CDR2 are KGHSH and LQKENI. The CDR3 loop is CASSPGQGGQPQHF. In DNA, the CDR3 is TGTGCCAGCTCACCCGGACAGGGTGGTCAGCCCCAGCATTTT. Combining the CDR3 with reference TRBV18 and TRBJ1-5 gives the whole variable domain NAGVMQNPRHLVRRRGQEARLRCSPMKGHSHVYWYRQLPEEGLKFMVYLQKENIIDESGMPKERFSAEFPKEGPSILRIQQVVRGDSAAYFCASSPGQGGQPQHFGDGTRLSIL.